The 23 T cell receptor beta chains listed next were all sequenced from one sample in a study of shared clonotypes between healthy human individuals. The naive CD8 subset, CD45RO-negative cells positively selected for CCR7, excluded terminally differentiated effector memory CD45RA+ cells. Profiled with immunoSEQ multiplex PCR; TCRdb holds only in-frame clones, not every one. The sample contains about 2.2 million clones, 90% to 95% of which appear only once. Sequenced input: naive CD8+ T cells from PBMCs. These receptors were taken from a man aged 18 to 29 in good health. Some clones in this sample may be carry-over from other donors' samples.

A remark on this clone: Other DNA sequences in this specimen translate into the identical CDR3. This rearrangement joins TRBV11-2 to TRBJ2-3, with a weak D call TRBD2 (5 bases). Germline loops: CDR1 SGHAT, CDR2 FQNNGV. CDR3 length: 12 residues. V gave up 1 base and J gave up 11 bases, with 10 bases separating them. CDR3 region: CASSLGPSGQYF. DNA of the CDR3: TGTGCCAGCAGCTTAGGCCCCAGCGGGCAGTATTTT.

The chain employs TRBV6-6 and TRBJ2-7; 10 nucleotides agree with TRBD1. V dropped 6 bases and J dropped 3; count of bases not matched to a gene: 2. The CDR3 has 13 residues. The germline V gene encodes CDR1 MNHNY and CDR2 SVGAGI (reference sequence). The chain's CDR3 is CASSRDRGYEQYF. CDR3 DNA: TGTGCCAGCAGCAGGGACAGGGGCTACGAGCAGTACTTC.

This clone was counted a single time. This chain links TRBV7-9 with TRBJ2-5; 8 nucleotides align to TRBD2. The germline gives CDR1 SEHNR, CDR2 FQNEAQ (reference sequence). V trimming: 4 bases; J trimming: 3 bases; junction bases outside the gene matches: 1. CDR3 length: 13 amino acids. The CDR3 region is CASSSAGEETQYF. For the CDR3, the DNA is TGTGCCAGCAGCTCAGCGGGGGAAGAGACCCAGTACTTC.

The chain carries TRBV6-1 and TRBJ1-2; D remains ambiguous. Germline CDR1 MNHNS, CDR2 SASEGT. The CDR3 has 13 amino acids. Trimming cost V 2 bases and J 4 bases, with 8 bases left between them. Written as DNA, the CDR3 is TGTGCCAGCAGTGAATGGCGGCTCTATGGCTACACCTTC. Its protein product is CASSEWRLYGYTF.

The V and J genes are TRBV21-1 and TRBJ2-7; TRBD2, as called in the table, went unchecked against the DNA. TRBV21-1 is an annotated pseudogene. This CDR3 contains 17 residues. CDR3 in amino acids: CASIENSGGPRVYEQYF. For the CDR3, the DNA is TGTGCCAGCATCGAAAATTCAGGAGGACCCCGCGTCTACGAGCAGTACTTC.

This chain connects TRBV7-9 to TRBJ1-2; tentatively, D is TRBD1 (5 bases). Germline lookup yields CDR1 SEHNR and CDR2 FQNEAQ (reference sequence). The CDR3 is made up of 15 amino acids. V gave up 5 bases and J gave up 4 bases, with 17 bases separating them. This CDR3 reads CASSTPDRDSYGYTF. Written as DNA, the CDR3 is TGTGCCAGCAGCACTCCGGACCGAGACAGCTATGGCTACACCTTC.

V is TRBV7-2 and J is TRBJ2-1, with TRBD2 matching over 12 bases. The CDR3 contains 18 residues. V shed 5 bases, J shed 2 bases, and the junction held 10 bases outside the gene matches. Germline lookup yields CDR1 SGHTA and CDR2 FQGNSA. In DNA, the CDR3 is TGTGCCAGCAGCCGAAAGTCGGGACTAGCGGGCGCCTACAATGAGCAGTTCTTC. It specifies CASSRKSGLAGAYNEQFF. The full variable domain, with the rest looked up from reference TRBV7-2 and TRBJ2-1, is GAGVSQSPSNKVTEKGKDVELRCDPISGHTALYWYRQSLGQGLEFLIYFQGNSAPDKSGLPSDRFSAERTGGSVSTLTIQRTQQEDSAVYLCASSRKSGLAGAYNEQFFGPGTRLTVL.

The chain recombines TRBV28 with TRBJ2-3, with D possibly TRBD2 on 5 matching bases. The CDR3 loop spans 15 amino acids. Germline V lookup: CDR1 MDHEN, CDR2 SYDVKM. V shed 0 bases and J shed 2 bases, with 9 bases lying between them. The chain's CDR3 is CASSLWGSPTDTQYF. Here the CDR3 DNA reads TGTGCCAGCAGTTTATGGGGGAGCCCCACAGATACGCAGTATTTT.

The rearrangement links TRBV6-5 to TRBJ2-2; tentatively, D is TRBD1 or TRBD2 (5 bases each). The V gene's germline CDR1 is MNHEY and CDR2 SVGAGI. Trimming removed 4 bases from V and 6 bases from J, with 12 bases in between. The CDR3 is made up of 14 amino acids. CDR3 in DNA: TGTGCCAGCAGTTCCCCCTGGGACCCCGGGGAGCTGTTTTTT. Residues: CASSSPWDPGELFF.

The rearrangement links TRBV7-9 to TRBJ2-7; D is possibly TRBD1 or TRBD2 (6 bases each). CDR1 is SEHNR, CDR2 FQNEAQ, per germline (reference sequence). The CDR3 totals 14 residues. The ends were cut back, 5 bases at V and 0 bases at J, with 11 bases in the middle. The CDR3 bases are TGTGCCAGCAGCAAGAGGGGGGCCTCCTACGAGCAGTACTTC. The encoded protein is CASSKRGASYEQYF.

The table lists this clone with a count of one. The sample holds other DNA sequences that translate to the same CDR3. The J gene is TRBJ2-7, the V gene TRBV4-3; 8 bases are a match to TRBD1. Losses at the gene ends were 4 bases for V and 2 bases for J; bases not matched to a gene: 4. Per the germline V gene, CDR1 is LGHNA and CDR2 is YSLEER. There are 14 residues in the CDR3. Written as DNA, the CDR3 is TGCGCCAGCAGCCCCGGGACAGGAGCCTACGAGCAGTACTTC. Its protein product is CASSPGTGAYEQYF.

V gene TRBV30 combines with J gene TRBJ2-7; TRBD2 matches at 7 bases. J lost 7 bases, V lost 3 bases, and 6 bases had no gene match. The germline CDR1 and CDR2 sequences are GTSNPN and SVGIG (reference sequence). This CDR3 is 12 amino acids long. CDR3 amino acids: CAWRAGDPEQYF. The CDR3 DNA reads TGTGCCTGGAGGGCGGGGGACCCGGAGCAGTACTTC.

This chain joins TRBV7-2 and TRBJ2-2, with 12 bases matching TRBD2. The V segment lost 1 base and the J segment 7 bases; nucleotides outside the gene matches: 7. CDR1 and CDR2 (germline): SGHTA, FQGNSA. The CDR3 extends over 17 amino acids. CDR3 amino acids: CASSLGWTSGKNGELFF. The CDR3 region has the DNA TGTGCCAGCAGCTTAGGGTGGACTAGCGGGAAGAACGGGGAGCTGTTTTTT. The full variable domain, its missing parts supplied by reference TRBV7-2 and TRBJ2-2, is GAGVSQSPSNKVTEKGKDVELRCDPISGHTALYWYRQSLGQGLEFLIYFQGNSAPDKSGLPSDRFSAERTGGSVSTLTIQRTQQEDSAVYLCASSLGWTSGKNGELFFGEGSRLTVL.

The V call is TRBV7-9, the J call TRBJ2-2; D gene unclear. Germline V gene lookup returns CDR1 SEHNR and CDR2 FQNEAQ (reference sequence). Trimming removed 6 bases at V and 4 bases at J, with 6 bases between. The CDR3 loop spans 12 amino acids. As DNA, the CDR3 is TGTGCCAGCAGTACCACCACCGGGGAGCTGTTTTTT. Translating gives CASSTTTGELFF.

The V and J genes are TRBV27 and TRBJ2-1; TRBD2 matches 12 bases. CDR1 MNHEY and CDR2 SMNVEV come from the germline V gene (reference sequence). The CDR3 sequence is 15 residues long. After removal of 6 bases from V and 4 bases from J, the junction contained 4 bases not matched to a gene. The CDR3 DNA reads as TGTGCCAGCAGGGTTACTAGCGGGAGGTACAATGAGCAGTTCTTC. Amino acid sequence: CASRVTSGRYNEQFF.

This rearrangement joins TRBV10-3 to TRBJ2-7; D remains ambiguous. This CDR3 region has 15 residues. CDR1 is ENHRY and CDR2 is SYGVKD in the germline V gene. Trimming stripped 10 bases from V and 1 base from J, with 20 bases between. DNA for the CDR3: TGTGCCACCCTCTCGGTTGACCCAGTATCCTACGAGCAGTACTTC. Encoded protein: CATLSVDPVSYEQYF.

With respect to this clone: Distinct nucleotide sequences in the sample also encode this CDR3. J is TRBJ2-3 and V is TRBV19, with 7 bases that match TRBD1. V trimming: 4 bases; J trimming: 3 bases; junction bases outside the gene matches: 1. The CDR3 spans 13 residues. Germline-derived CDR1 and CDR2 are LNHDA and SQIVND (reference sequence). In DNA, the CDR3 is TGTGCCAGTAGTAGCAGGGGGACAGATACGCAGTATTTT. This sequence encodes CASSSRGTDTQYF.

The chain recombines TRBV27 with TRBJ2-3; the D is unclear. V was shortened by 5 bases and J by 8 bases, with 11 bases between the two germline ends. The CDR3 length is 12 residues. Germline V gives CDR1 MNHEY, CDR2 SMNVEV (reference sequence). The CDR3 spells CASSLNLGTQYF. CDR3 in DNA: TGTGCCAGCAGTCTTAACCTTGGTACGCAGTATTTT.

The rearrangement joins TRBV4-3 to TRBJ2-1; the D is unclear. Trimming pared 0 bases from V and 0 bases from J, leaving 9 bases between. The germline gives CDR1 LGHNA, CDR2 YSLEER. The CDR3 sequence is 16 residues long. CDR3 sequence (DNA): TGCGCCAGCAGCCAAGATCACGTACACTCCTACAATGAGCAGTTCTTC. This gives the protein CASSQDHVHSYNEQFF.

V is TRBV27 and J is TRBJ2-2, with TRBD2 matching 7 bases. V gave up 7 bases and J gave up 7 bases; unmatched junction bases: 9. Germline V gene sequence: CDR1 MNHEY, CDR2 SMNVEV (reference sequence). This CDR3 is 14 amino acids long. The CDR3 protein is CASTLGGSHGELFF. The CDR3 bases are TGTGCCAGCACCTTGGGCGGGAGTCACGGGGAGCTGTTTTTT.

The CDR3: CASSPPWAEAKNIQYF. CDR3 bases: TGTGCCAGCAGCCCACCCTGGGCAGAAGCCAAAAACATTCAGTACTTC. The chain has TRBV7-9 and TRBJ2-4; D is unclear. V was trimmed by 5 bases and J by 0 bases, leaving 14 bases between them. The CDR3 sequence is 16 residues long. From germline, CDR1 is SEHNR and CDR2 FQNEAQ (reference sequence).

This chain joins TRBV4-2 and TRBJ2-2, with D tentatively TRBD2 (5 bases). CDR3 length equals 16 residues. With 0 bases removed from V and 3 bases from J, the gap between germline ends came to 11 bases. The germline CDR1 and CDR2 sequences are LGHNA and YNFKEQ. CDR3 protein: CASSQETSGDTGELFF. CDR3 nucleotide sequence: TGTGCCAGCAGCCAAGAAACCTCCGGGGACACCGGGGAGCTGTTTTTT.

The V call is TRBV6-5, the J call TRBJ2-1; D is unclear. V shed 0 bases and J shed 0 bases, with 9 bases lying between them. The CDR3 extends over 16 amino acids. Germline CDR1 and CDR2: MNHEY and SVGAGI. DNA of the CDR3: TGTGCCAGCAGTTACTCGGGTCTGGTCTCCTACAATGAGCAGTTCTTC. Translating it yields CASSYSGLVSYNEQFF.